The TCR beta chain under discussion was sequenced for a study of shared clonotypes between healthy human individuals. Overall study: The donor pool was made up of a couple of women and a few men aged 18 to 49. Notes on the study in general: The generation probabilities recorded for non-shared clonotypes fell below those of clonotypes shared by all four donors. Sequencing of the sorted subsets was shown by rarefaction to be incomplete despite large depth.

The CD4+ fraction was divided into a CD45RA+ naive subset and a CD45RA-negative memory subset. Repertoires were generated with immunoSEQ multiplex PCR, while TCRdb's copy carries only in-frame clones and drops some. Of 2 million to 2.5 million clones in the sample, approximately 93% were seen once. With regard to this clone: No antigen is known for it.

Germline CDR1 is SGHTA and CDR2 is FQGNSA. With V trimmed by 2 bases and J by 0 bases, 1 base remained unmatched. The CDR3 consists of 16 residues. The TCR was taken from a man aged 18-30 years in good health. Some clones in this sample may be carry-over from other donors' samples. Material: naive CD4+ T cells from PBMCs. Subset described: CD45RA+ positively selected. This chain connects TRBV7-2 to TRBJ2-4, with 10 bases lining up with TRBD2. The chain's CDR3 is CASSLTSGIAKNIQYF. CDR3 nucleotide sequence: TGTGCCAGCAGCTTAACTAGCGGGATAGCCAAAAACATTCAGTACTTC.